These T cell receptor beta chains were read from a single sample in a study of control samples from healthy donors and cancer patients. Assay used: immunoSEQ multiplex PCR; TCRdb lists only in-frame clones, some missing. The top ten hold around 2.5% of the sample, which has fewer than 150,000 clones, roughly 90% seen once. The sample comprised blood. These receptors were collected from a man between 18 and 29 years old in good health. Each CDR3 is given with its conserved first and last residue. The D gene is left open where the match is weak. Where a row states a size, it is once, few, many or the class of an expanded clone; other rows omit it.

abundance	d_gene	v_gene	j_gene	CDR3nt	CDR3aa
NA	NA	TRBV28	TRBJ2-5	TGTGCCAGCAGTTTGTGGGGGGAAGAGACCCAGTACTTC	CASSLWGEETQYF
NA	TRBD2	TRBV3-1/TRBV3-2	TRBJ2-5	TGTGCCAGCAGCCGACAGACTAGCGGGGACCCGCAGTACTTC	CASSRQTSGDPQYF
NA	TRBD2	TRBV5-4	TRBJ2-6	TGTGCCAGCAGCTCGATTGGACTAGCGGGAGCTGGGGCCAACGTCCTGACTTTC	CASSSIGLAGAGANVLTF
NA	NA	TRBV7-2	TRBJ1-1	TGTGCCAGCAGCTTACTGAACACTGAAGCTTTCTTT	CASSLLNTEAFF
few	NA	TRBV9	TRBJ2-3	TGTGCCAGCAGCGTAGCACAGTTCACAGATACGCAGTATTTT	CASSVAQFTDTQYF
NA	NA	TRBV15	TRBJ2-2	TGTGCCACCAGCAGAGATCAGGGGGAGCTGTTTTTT	CATSRDQGELFF
NA	NA	TRBV21-1	TRBJ2-3	TGTGCCAGCAGCAAAGTGCGCAGGGTGGACCCCAATACGCAGTATTTT	CASSKVRRVDPNTQYF
NA	NA	TRBV7-9	TRBJ2-4	TGTGCCAGCAGCTTAGTGTCGCGAATAGCCAAAAACATTCAGTACTTC	CASSLVSRIAKNIQYF
NA	NA	TRBV19	TRBJ1-2	TGTGCCAGTAGTATTCGGGAGCTGCCCTATGGCTACACCTTC	CASSIRELPYGYTF
NA	TRBD1	TRBV30	TRBJ1-2	TGTGCCTGGAGTCGACAGCAGGGGGTCAGTGGCTACACCTTC	CAWSRQQGVSGYTF
NA	NA	TRBV3-1/TRBV3-2	TRBJ1-1	TGTGCCAGCAGCCAAGGTCCGGGAGAAGCTTTCTTT	CASSQGPGEAFF
once	NA	TRBV3-1/TRBV3-2	TRBJ2-1	TGTGCCAGCAGCCAAGATGAAGTCTTGTCCTACAATGAGCAGTTCTTC	CASSQDEVLSYNEQFF
NA	NA	TRBV10-3	TRBJ1-3	TGTGCCATCAGTGACCGACAGGACCTCTCTGGAAACACCATATATTTT	CAISDRQDLSGNTIYF
few	TRBD2	TRBV19	TRBJ2-2	TGTGCCAGTAGTGTGGGACTAGCGGGAGAGTACGGGGAGCTGTTTTTT	CASSVGLAGEYGELFF
once	TRBD1	TRBV4-1	TRBJ1-1	TGCGCCAGCAGCCCAAGGTCTACAGGGGACACTGAAGCTTTCTTT	CASSPRSTGDTEAFF
few	NA	TRBV27	TRBJ2-2	TGTGCCAGCAGTTTAGTTGGTAGGGAGCTGTTTTTT	CASSLVGRELFF
NA	NA	TRBV18	TRBJ2-3	TGTGCCAGCTCACCGGGACTCGCTACAGATACGCAGTATTTT	CASSPGLATDTQYF
NA	NA	TRBV28	TRBJ1-5	TGTGCCAGCAGTCGTCGGGATCAGCCCCAGCATTTT	CASSRRDQPQHF
NA	NA	TRBV7-3	TRBJ2-2	TGTGCCAGCAGCTTCCCCCCCGCCGGGACAAAGAACACCGGGGAGCTGTTTTTT	CASSFPPAGTKNTGELFF
NA	TRBD2	TRBV9	TRBJ2-2	TGTGCCAGCAGCCTCGAACTAGCGGGGGGGAACACCGGGGAGCTGTTTTTT	CASSLELAGGNTGELFF
once	TRBD2	TRBV10-2	TRBJ2-4	TGCGCCAGCAGTGCCCGACTAGCGGGGGGGTCGGCGCGTCAGTACTTC	CASSARLAGGSARQYF
NA	NA	TRBV2	TRBJ2-1	TGTGCCAGCAGGGAAACTAGCCCCTTCTACAATGAGCAGTTCTTC	CASRETSPFYNEQFF
NA	TRBD1	TRBV7-9	TRBJ2-1	TGTGCCAGCAGCCAGGGGAACAGGGGTCATCTCTACAATGAGCAGTTCTTC	CASSQGNRGHLYNEQFF
NA	NA	TRBV9	TRBJ2-1	TGTGCCAGCAGCGGGGTAGGGGATGAGCAGTTCTTC	CASSGVGDEQFF
NA	TRBD2	TRBV9	TRBJ2-3	TGTGCCAGCAGCGGGGGACTAGCGCACACAGATACGCAGTATTTT	CASSGGLAHTDTQYF
NA	TRBD1	TRBV4-1	TRBJ1-4	TGCGCCAGCAGGACAGGGGCGGCTAATGAAAAACTGTTTTTT	CASRTGAANEKLFF
NA	TRBD2	TRBV7-2	TRBJ2-1	TGTGCCAGCAGCCCATTTGGGGGGGCCTACAATGAGCAGTTCTTC	CASSPFGGAYNEQFF
NA	NA	TRBV23-1	TRBJ2-3	TGCGCCAGGGCAGGGGGGGCGTTTCTGGGCTCTAGCACAGATACGCAGTATTTT	CARAGGAFLGSSTDTQYF
NA	TRBD1	TRBV19	TRBJ1-1	TGTGCCAGTAGTACAGGGGGCCATATGAACACTGAAGCTTTCTTT	CASSTGGHMNTEAFF
NA	NA	TRBV2	TRBJ1-5	TGTGCCAGCACTCTAGTGGGGGCCCAGCATTTT	CASTLVGAQHF
NA	NA	TRBV7-9	TRBJ2-4	TGTGCCAGCAGCTCCACCCCAGGGACTTCGAACATTCAGTACTTC	CASSSTPGTSNIQYF
NA	TRBD2	TRBV4-3	TRBJ2-1	TGCGCCAGCAGCCAAGCGGAGTTAGCGGGAGTTTTGCTGCATGAGCAGTTCTTC	CASSQAELAGVLLHEQFF
NA	NA	TRBV15	TRBJ2-5	TGTGCCACCAGCAGATCGGGCCACCAAGAGACCCAGTACTTC	CATSRSGHQETQYF
NA	TRBD1	TRBV18	TRBJ1-4	TGTGCCAGCTCACTGGGGACAGCTAATGAAAAACTGTTTTTT	CASSLGTANEKLFF
NA	NA	TRBV9	TRBJ1-1	TGTGCCAGCAGGGGCGGCATGAACACTGAAGCTTTCTTT	CASRGGMNTEAFF
NA	NA	TRBV29-1	TRBJ2-5	TGCAGCGTTGAAGCCCTCGGCCTACAAGAGACCCAGTACTTC	CSVEALGLQETQYF
NA	TRBD2	TRBV4-1	TRBJ2-7	TGCGCCAGCAGCCGCGGGGGAGACTTAAGTTTTCCCTCGAATCTCTACGAGCAGTACTTC	CASSRGGDLSFPSNLYEQYF
NA	NA	TRBV11-2	TRBJ2-3	TGTGCCAGCAGCTTAGATAGGTTGGGCACAGATACGCAGTATTTT	CASSLDRLGTDTQYF
NA	NA	TRBV9	TRBJ1-6	TGTGCCAGCAGCGCCGGGAGACTGGATGGATCACCCCTCCACTTT	CASSAGRLDGSPLHF
few	NA	TRBV28	TRBJ1-4	TGTGCCAGCAGGGCCGGAGGGGGAAATAATGAAAAACTGTTTTTT	CASRAGGGNNEKLFF
NA	NA	TRBV6-4	TRBJ2-5	TGTGCCAGCAGTGTAAGCAGTCAAGAGACCCAGTACTTC	CASSVSSQETQYF
once	NA	TRBV5-1	TRBJ2-3	TGCGCCAGCAGCGGGGGAGGACAGGTTCAAGATACGCAGTATTTT	CASSGGGQVQDTQYF